This T cell receptor beta chain was retrieved from a study of blood T cell repertoires in COVID-19. Clones were read by immunoSEQ multiplex PCR, and TCRdb kept only the in-frame ones, dropping some. The sample yields fewer than 700,000 clones, roughly nine tenths seen once. A Seattle source enrolled patients during active infection and followed them longitudinally. J gave up 4 bases and V 6 bases, and 7 bases lay outside the gene matches. CDR3 length equals 14 residues. From germline, CDR1 is SQVTM and CDR2 ANQGSEA. The sequencing sample was made of peripheral blood. The sequence was obtained from a woman aged 45 to 65 with COVID-19, enrolled during active disease. The chain uses TRBV29-1 and TRBJ2-1, with 9 positions matching TRBD1. The CDR3 loop reads CSVDRGNGYNEQFF. DNA for the CDR3: TGCAGCGTCGACAGGGGGAATGGTTACAATGAGCAGTTCTTC.